Sequencing of this TCR beta chain was carried out in a study of prognosis after radiotherapy for stage I lung cancer. Turning to the study itself: Recruiting of stage I non-small cell lung cancer patients into the study occurred between early 2018 and January 2019.

The table lists this clonotype with many counts. TCR beta CDR3 amplification from genomic DNA was performed by two-round multiplex PCR. Specific primers for each TRBV and TRBJ gene were what first-round PCR used. TCRdb redid the calling of the multiplex PCR reads with MiXCR, one entry per CDR3 protein. Among 14,000 or so distinct CDR3 sequences listed, around 33% were seen once. J lost 0 bases, V lost 5 bases, and 15 bases had no gene match. CDR3 length: 20 amino acids. Germline-derived CDR1 and CDR2 are MDHEN and SYDVKM. The sample was PBMCs, taken before or after stereotactic body radiation therapy (not recorded which). This sequence joins TRBV28 and TRBJ2-6, with TRBD2 matching over 8 bases. The TCR was taken from a donor aged 50 or older with non-small cell lung cancer. CDR3 region: CASSLGGGLTKRSGANVLTF. CDR3 bases: TGTGCCAGCAGTCTCGGGGGGGGCCTGACCAAACGCTCTGGGGCCAACGTCCTGACTTTC.